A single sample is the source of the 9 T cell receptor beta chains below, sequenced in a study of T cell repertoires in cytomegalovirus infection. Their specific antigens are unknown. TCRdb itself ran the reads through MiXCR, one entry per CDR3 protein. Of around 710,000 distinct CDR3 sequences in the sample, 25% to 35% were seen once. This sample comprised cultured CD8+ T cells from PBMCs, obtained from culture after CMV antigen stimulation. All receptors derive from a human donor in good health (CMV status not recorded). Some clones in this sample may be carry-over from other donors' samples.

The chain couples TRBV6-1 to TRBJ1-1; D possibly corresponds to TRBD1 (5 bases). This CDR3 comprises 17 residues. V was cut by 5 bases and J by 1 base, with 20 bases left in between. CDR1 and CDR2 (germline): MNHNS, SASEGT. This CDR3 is CASSPRGQAVRNTEAFF. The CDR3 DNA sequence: TGTGCCAGCAGTCCAAGGGGTCAGGCGGTCCGGAACACTGAAGCTTTCTTT.

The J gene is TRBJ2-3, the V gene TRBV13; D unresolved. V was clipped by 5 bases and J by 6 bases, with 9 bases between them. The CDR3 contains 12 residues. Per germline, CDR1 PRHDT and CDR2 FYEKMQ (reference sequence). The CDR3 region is CASSPGLDTQYF. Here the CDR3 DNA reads TGTGCCAGCAGCCCGGGCTTGGATACGCAGTATTTT.

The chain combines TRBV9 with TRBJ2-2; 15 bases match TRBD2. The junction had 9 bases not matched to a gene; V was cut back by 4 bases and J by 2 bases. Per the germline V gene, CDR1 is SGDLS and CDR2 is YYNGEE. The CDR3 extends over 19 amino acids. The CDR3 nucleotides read TGTGCCAGCAGCCTGCCCGGGACTAGCGGGGGGCCTAACACCGGGGAGCTGTTTTTT. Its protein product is CASSLPGTSGGPNTGELFF.

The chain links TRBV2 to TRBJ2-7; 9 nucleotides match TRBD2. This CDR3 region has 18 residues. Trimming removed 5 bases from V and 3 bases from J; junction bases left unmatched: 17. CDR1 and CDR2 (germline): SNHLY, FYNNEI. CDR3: CASSQGGAGGLPLYEQYF. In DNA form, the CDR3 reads TGTGCCAGCAGTCAGGGTGGAGCGGGGGGTCTTCCGCTCTACGAGCAGTACTTC. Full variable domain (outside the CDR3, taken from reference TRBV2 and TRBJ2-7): EPEVTQTPSHQVTQMGQEVILRCVPISNHLYFYWYRQILGQKVEFLVSFYNNEISEKSEIFDDQFSVERPDGSNFTLKIRSTKLEDSAMYFCASSQGGAGGLPLYEQYFGPGTRLTVT.

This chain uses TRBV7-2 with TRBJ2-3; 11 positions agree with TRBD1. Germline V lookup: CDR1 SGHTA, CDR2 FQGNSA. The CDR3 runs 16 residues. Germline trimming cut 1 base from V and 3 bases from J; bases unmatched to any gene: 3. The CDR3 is CASSLVGTGGTDTQYF. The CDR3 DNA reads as TGTGCCAGCAGCTTAGTAGGGACAGGGGGGACAGATACGCAGTATTTT.

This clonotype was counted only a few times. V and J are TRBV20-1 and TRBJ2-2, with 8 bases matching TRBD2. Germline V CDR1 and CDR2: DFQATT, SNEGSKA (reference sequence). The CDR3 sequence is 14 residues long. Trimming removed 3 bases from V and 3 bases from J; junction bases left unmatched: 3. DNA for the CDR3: TGCAGTGCTAGGGGCGGGGGGTACACCGGGGAGCTGTTTTTT. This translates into CSARGGGYTGELFF.

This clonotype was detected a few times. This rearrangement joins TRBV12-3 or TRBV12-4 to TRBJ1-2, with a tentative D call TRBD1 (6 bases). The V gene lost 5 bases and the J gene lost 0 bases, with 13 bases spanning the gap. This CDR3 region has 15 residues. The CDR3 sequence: CASSPQGRANYGYTF. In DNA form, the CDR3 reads TGTGCCAGCAGTCCACAGGGAAGGGCTAACTATGGCTACACCTTC.

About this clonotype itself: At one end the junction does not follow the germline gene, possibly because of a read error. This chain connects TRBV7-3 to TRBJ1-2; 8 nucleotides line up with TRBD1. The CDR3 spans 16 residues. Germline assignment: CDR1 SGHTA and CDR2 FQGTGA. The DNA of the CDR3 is TGTGTCAGCAGCTTCAACCGAGAGCCGGGACAGGCTGGCTACACCTTC. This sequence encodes CVSSFNREPGQAGYTF.

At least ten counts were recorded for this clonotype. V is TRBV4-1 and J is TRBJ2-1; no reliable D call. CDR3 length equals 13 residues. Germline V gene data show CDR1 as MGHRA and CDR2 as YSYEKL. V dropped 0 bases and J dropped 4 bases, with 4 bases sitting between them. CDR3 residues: CASSQDVYNEQFF. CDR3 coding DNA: TGCGCCAGCAGCCAAGATGTATACAATGAGCAGTTCTTC.